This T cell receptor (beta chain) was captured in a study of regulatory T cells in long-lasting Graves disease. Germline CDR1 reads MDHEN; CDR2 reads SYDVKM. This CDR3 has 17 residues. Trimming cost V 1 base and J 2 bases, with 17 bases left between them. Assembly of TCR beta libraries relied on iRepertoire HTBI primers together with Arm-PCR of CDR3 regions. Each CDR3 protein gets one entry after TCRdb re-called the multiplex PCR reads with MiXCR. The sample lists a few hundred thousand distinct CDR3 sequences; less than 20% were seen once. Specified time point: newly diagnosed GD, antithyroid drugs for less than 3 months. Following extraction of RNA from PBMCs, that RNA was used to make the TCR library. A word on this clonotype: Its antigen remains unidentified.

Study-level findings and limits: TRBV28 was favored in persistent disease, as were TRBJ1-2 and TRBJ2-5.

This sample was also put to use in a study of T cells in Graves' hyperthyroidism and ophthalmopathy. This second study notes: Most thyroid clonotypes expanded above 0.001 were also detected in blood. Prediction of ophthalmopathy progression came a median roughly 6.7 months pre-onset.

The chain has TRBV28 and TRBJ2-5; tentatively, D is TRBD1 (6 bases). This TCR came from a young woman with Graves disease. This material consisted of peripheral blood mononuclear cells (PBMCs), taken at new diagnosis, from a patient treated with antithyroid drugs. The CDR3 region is CASSLFTWGRGQETQYF. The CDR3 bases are TGTGCCAGCAGTTTATTTACCTGGGGCAGGGGACAAGAGACCCAGTACTTC.